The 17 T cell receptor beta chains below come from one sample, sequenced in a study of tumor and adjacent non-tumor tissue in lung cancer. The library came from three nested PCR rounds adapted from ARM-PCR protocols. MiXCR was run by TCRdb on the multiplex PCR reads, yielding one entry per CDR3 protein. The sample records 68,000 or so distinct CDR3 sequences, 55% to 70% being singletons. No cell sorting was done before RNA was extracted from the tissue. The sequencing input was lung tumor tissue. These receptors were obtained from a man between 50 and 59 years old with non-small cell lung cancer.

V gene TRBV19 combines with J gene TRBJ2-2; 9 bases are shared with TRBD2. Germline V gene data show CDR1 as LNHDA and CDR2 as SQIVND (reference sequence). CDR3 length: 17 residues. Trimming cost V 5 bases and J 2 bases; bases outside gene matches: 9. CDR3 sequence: CASSYQVAGDNTGELFF. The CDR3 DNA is TGTGCCAGTAGTTACCAGGTAGCGGGAGACAACACCGGGGAGCTGTTTTTT.

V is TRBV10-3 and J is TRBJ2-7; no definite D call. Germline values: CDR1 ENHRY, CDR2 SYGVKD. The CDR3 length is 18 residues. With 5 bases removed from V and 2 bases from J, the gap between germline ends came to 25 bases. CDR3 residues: CAISNLVIQGRLPYEQYF. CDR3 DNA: TGTGCCATCAGTAACCTCGTGATTCAAGGTCGATTACCCTACGAGCAGTACTTC.

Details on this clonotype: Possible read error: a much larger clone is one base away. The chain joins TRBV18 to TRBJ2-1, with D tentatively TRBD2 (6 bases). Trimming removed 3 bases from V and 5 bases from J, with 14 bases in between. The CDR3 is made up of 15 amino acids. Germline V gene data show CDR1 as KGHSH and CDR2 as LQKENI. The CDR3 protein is CASSPGSGVNNEQFF. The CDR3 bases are TGTGCCAGCTCACCGGGATCGGGAGTGAACAATGAGCAGTTCTTC.

CDR3 loop: CASSGYGGVGYEQYF. In DNA form, the CDR3 reads TGTGCCAGCAGCGGATACGGTGGGGTTGGCTACGAGCAGTACTTC. The V gene is TRBV6-1, the J gene TRBJ2-7; unclear D gene. V was trimmed by 6 bases and J by 3 bases, leaving 18 bases between them. Germline assignment: CDR1 MNHNS and CDR2 SASEGT. This CDR3 has 15 amino acids.

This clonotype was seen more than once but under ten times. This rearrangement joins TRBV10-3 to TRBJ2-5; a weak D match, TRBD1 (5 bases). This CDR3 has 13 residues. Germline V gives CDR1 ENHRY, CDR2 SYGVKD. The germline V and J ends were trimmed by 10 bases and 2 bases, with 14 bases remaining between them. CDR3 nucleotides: TGTGCCACCGCTGACAGTTCTCAAGAGACCCAGTACTTC. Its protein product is CATADSSQETQYF.

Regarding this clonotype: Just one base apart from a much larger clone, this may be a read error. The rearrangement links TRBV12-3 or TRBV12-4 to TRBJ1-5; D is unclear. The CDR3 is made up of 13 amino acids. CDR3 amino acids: CANSPSSNQPQHF. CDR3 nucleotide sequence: TGTGCCAACAGTCCCAGTAGCAATCAGCCCCAGCATTTT.

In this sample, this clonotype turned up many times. CDR3: CASSAPSGVYEQYF. CDR3 bases: TGTGCCAGCAGTGCCCCTAGCGGGGTCTACGAGCAGTACTTC. V is TRBV6-1 and J is TRBJ2-7; 9 nucleotides line up with TRBD2. The CDR3 covers 14 residues. J gave up 3 bases and V 4 bases, and 4 bases lay outside the gene matches. Germline V lookup: CDR1 MNHNS, CDR2 SASEGT.

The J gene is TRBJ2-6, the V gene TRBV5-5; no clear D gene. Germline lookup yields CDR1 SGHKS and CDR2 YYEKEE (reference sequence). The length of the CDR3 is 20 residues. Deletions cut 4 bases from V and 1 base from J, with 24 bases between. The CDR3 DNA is TGTGCCAGCAGCATAAGCCCCCACCAACCCACTCTATCTGGGGCCAACGTCCTGACTTTC. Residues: CASSISPHQPTLSGANVLTF.

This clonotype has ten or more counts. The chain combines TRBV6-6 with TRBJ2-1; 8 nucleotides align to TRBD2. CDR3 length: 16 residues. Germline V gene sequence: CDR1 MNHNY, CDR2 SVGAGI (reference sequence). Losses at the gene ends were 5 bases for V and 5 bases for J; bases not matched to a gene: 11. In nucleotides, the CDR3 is TGTGCCAGCAGTCCCTCGGCTAGCGGGCTTCACAATGAGCAGTTCTTC. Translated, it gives CASSPSASGLHNEQFF.

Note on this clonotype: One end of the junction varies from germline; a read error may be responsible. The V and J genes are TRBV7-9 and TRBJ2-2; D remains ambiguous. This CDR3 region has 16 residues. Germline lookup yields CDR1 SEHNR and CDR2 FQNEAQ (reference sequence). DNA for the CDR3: TGTGCCAGCAGCTTACGGACGTTCGCGAACATCGGGGAGCTGTTTTTT. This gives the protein CASSLRTFANIGELFF. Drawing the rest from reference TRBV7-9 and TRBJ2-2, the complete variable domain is DTGVSQNPRHKITKRGQNVTFRCDPISEHNRLYWYRQTLGQGPEFLTYFQNEAQLEKSRLLSDRFSAERPKGSFSTLEIQRTEQGDSAMYLCASSLRTFANIGELFFGEGSRLTVL.

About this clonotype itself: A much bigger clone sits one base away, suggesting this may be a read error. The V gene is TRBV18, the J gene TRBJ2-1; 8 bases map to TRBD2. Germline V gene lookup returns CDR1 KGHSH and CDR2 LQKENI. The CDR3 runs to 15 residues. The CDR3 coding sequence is TGTGCCAGCTCACCGGGAGCGGGAGTGAACAATGAGCGGTTCTTC. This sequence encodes CASSPGAGVNNERFF. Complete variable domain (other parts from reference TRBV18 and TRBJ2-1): NAGVMQNPRHLVRRRGQEARLRCSPMKGHSHVYWYRQLPEEGLKFMVYLQKENIIDESGMPKERFSAEFPKEGPSILRIQQVVRGDSAAYFCASSPGAGVNNERFFGPGTRLTVL.

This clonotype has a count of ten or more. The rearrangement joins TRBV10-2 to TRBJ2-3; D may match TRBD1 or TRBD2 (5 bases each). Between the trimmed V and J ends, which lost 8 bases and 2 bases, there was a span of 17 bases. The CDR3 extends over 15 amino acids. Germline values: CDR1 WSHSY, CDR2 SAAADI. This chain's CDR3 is CASLPGRPTTDTQYF. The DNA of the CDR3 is TGCGCCAGCCTCCCGGGACGGCCGACCACAGATACGCAGTATTTT.

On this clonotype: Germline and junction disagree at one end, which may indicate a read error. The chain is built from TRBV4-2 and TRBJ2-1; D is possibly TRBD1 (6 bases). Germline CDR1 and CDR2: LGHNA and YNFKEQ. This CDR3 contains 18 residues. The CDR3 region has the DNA TGTGCCAGTAGCCAACCCCCGGGACATGGGTATTCTAGAAATGAGCAGTTCTTC. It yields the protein CASSQPPGHGYSRNEQFF.

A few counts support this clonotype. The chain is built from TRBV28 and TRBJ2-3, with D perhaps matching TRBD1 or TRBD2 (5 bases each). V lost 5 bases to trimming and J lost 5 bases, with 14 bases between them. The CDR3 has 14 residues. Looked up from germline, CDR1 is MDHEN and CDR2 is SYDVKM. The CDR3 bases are TGTGCCAGCAGTCCCAGGGACGGGGTAGATACGCAGTATTTT. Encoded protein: CASSPRDGVDTQYF.

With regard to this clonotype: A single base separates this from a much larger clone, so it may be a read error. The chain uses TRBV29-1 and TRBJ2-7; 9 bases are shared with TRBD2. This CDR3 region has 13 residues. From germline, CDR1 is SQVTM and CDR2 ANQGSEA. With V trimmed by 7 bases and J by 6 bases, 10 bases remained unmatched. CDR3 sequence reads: CSAGISGRREQYF. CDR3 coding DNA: TGCAGCGCAGGGATTAGCGGGAGACGCGAGCAGTACTTC.

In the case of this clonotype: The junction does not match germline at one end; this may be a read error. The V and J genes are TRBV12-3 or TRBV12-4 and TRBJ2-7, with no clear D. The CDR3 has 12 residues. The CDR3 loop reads CASSLLFHEQYF. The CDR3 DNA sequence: TGTGCCAGTAGTTTACTTTTCCACGAGCAGTACTTC.

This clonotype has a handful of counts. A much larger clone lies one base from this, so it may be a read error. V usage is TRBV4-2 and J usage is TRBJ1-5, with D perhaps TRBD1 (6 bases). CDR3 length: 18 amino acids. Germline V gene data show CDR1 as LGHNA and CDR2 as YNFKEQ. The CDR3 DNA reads TGTGACAGCAGCCAAGGAACCGGGACACTGTATAGCAATCAGCCCCAGCATTTT. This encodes CDSSQGTGTLYSNQPQHF.